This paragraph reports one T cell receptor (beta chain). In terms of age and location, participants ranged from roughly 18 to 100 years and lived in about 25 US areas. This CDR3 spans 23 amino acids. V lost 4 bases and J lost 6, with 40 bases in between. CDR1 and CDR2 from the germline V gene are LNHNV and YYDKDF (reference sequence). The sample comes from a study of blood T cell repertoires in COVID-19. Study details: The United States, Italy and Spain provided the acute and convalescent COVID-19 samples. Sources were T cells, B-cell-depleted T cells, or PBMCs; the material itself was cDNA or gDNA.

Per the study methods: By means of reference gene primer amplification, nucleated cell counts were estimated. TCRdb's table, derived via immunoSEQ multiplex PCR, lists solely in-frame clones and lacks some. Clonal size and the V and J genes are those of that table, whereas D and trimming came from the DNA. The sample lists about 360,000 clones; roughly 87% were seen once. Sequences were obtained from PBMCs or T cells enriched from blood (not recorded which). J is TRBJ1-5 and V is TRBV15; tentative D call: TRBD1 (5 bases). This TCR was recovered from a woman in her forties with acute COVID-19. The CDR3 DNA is TGTGCCACCAGCATAAGCGGGGACCCCCCATCCTTTAACTTGAATCACCTGAGTCAGCCCCAGCATTTT. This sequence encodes CATSISGDPPSFNLNHLSQPQHF.